The table lists the clone carrying this T cell receptor beta chain with a few counts. The antigen remains undetermined. The sample is drawn from a study of cytomegalovirus exposure and HLA in healthy donors. The study, taken as a whole, reports: According to reports, the classifier identified cytomegalovirus status with high specificity and sensitivity. A later analysis linked 15,000 to 20,000 TCR beta sequences to HLA alleles at 0.05 false discovery rate. In an earlier analysis, most TCR beta V segments were productive about 87% or about 30% of the time. Through in vitro validation, three CMV-associated chains were shown to be specific for CMV antigens.

Both 60 Vbeta primers and 13 Jbeta primers went into the PCR. TCRdb's table, derived via immunoSEQ multiplex PCR, lists solely in-frame clones and lacks some. The sample includes around 180,000 clones, around 82% of them seen just once. Germline CDR1 MNHNS, CDR2 SASEGT. J was trimmed by 7 bases and V by 7 bases; bases with no gene match: 9. The CDR3 has 15 residues. The receptor was derived from a man aged 40-55 years in good health and CMV-seronegative. Material: PBMCs. The chain carries TRBV6-1 and TRBJ2-4; 11 bases are a match to TRBD1. The CDR3 reads CASIWTGGFSNIQYF. The CDR3 DNA follows: TGTGCCAGCATCTGGACAGGGGGCTTCTCGAACATTCAGTACTTC.